The source of this TCR beta chain is a study of spatial heterogeneity in lung cancer (dated by TCRdb to the late 2010s). Concerning the study at large: Beta-chain transcripts were consistently detected in greater numbers than alpha-chain transcripts, which likely reflects a higher abundance of beta-chain transcripts. Nonsynonymous mutation counts, determined by whole-exome sequencing of tumor tissue, were related to TCR repertoire features. In the raw uncorrected reads, each unique combination of TCR and UMI appeared more than ten times on average. TCR alpha and beta repertoires were quantitatively compared across multiple tumor regions, matched nontumor lung and blood in non-small cell lung cancer. Both alpha and beta chains were TCR-sequenced in approximately 200 tumor regions, around 64 matched nontumor lung samples and approximately 50 PBMC samples obtained at surgery. The research as a whole found: Confirming at a functional level the hypothesis that regional TCRs recognize regional mutations was considered to require additional single-cell paired TCR alpha and beta sequencing. Ubiquitous expanded tumor TCRs showed up in blood more often at tumor resection than at routine follow-up.

To prepare the library, 5' RACE was applied. The run used a NextSeq 500. In the TCR library protocol, a unique molecular identifier was attached to each TCR cDNA molecule so that PCR and sequencing errors could be corrected. Concerning the study's data processing: Decombinator tools were used for TCR identification, UMI-based error correction and CDR3 extraction. Expanded TCRs were defined as those above a frequency of 2 per 1,000, corresponding to the top 1% of the tumor frequency distribution. Renyi diversity was calculated using the R vegan package after each repertoire was subsampled 100 times to 5,000 TCRs. CDR3 similarity networks were built from amino acid triplet string-kernel similarity, with CDR3s being connected when pairwise similarity was above 0.82. TCRdb reprocessed the public reads (quality trimming at Q25 with fastp, clone calling with MiXCR) and kept in-frame beta chains. Identical CDR3 protein sequences are pooled into one entry, listed with their most common genes and DNA. The V and J calls, along with clone size, are taken from TCRdb and not from the paper's own processing. Across this sample there are 60,000 to 90,000 distinct CDR3 sequences, with about an eighth seen only once. The top ten hold more than 7% of the sample.

CDR1 and CDR2, looked up from the germline V gene, are SGHRS and YFSETQ. For this chain, trimming is 4 bases at the V end and 11 bases at the J end, and the number of junction bases without a gene match is 7. The CDR3 goes from the cysteine to the phenylalanine over 12 residues. Only the CDR3 DNA is retained, 36 bases long and in frame from the first base. Read against the paper, the sample's time point label means: sample taken at primary tumor resection. TCR sequencing used whole RNA extracted from tumor and nontumor lung tissue, or from cryopreserved PBMC samples, without cell sorting. The donors were fewer than 90 patients from the lung TRACERx cohort who had early-stage, untreated non-small cell lung cancer. Only patients with enough RNA available from two or more tumor regions were chosen for TCR sequencing. Comments on this clonotype: Its antigen is not yet known. Base qualities are missing; no much larger clone stands one base away.

The sequence is built from TRBV5-1 and TRBJ2-7; 9 central nucleotides agree with TRBD1. Sample: PBMCs, taken at surgery. This TCR was sampled from a male donor with early-stage non-small cell lung cancer. The bases read TGCGCCAGCAGCACGGGACAGGGTGGCGAGTACTTC. The translation is CASSTGQGGEYF.